This T cell receptor (beta chain) was identified during a study of CD8+ T cells in alopecia areata. The sample's treatment: oral pan-JAK inhibitor, 5-10 mg twice daily. Following extraction, RNA underwent reverse transcription to cDNA, which served as the sequencing template. The method was immunoSEQ multiplex PCR; TCRdb's version includes in-frame clones alone and lacks a portion of them. This sample carries approximately 210,000 clones, approximately 65% of them seen once, and the ten largest clones take 0.95% to 1.5%. Points on this clone: Its antigen remains unknown.

Germline V gene lookup returns CDR1 SQVTM and CDR2 ANQGSEA. V was shortened by 5 bases and J by 2 bases, with 13 bases between the two germline ends. The CDR3 is 13 amino acids. Whole-study findings and limits: Resident alphabeta T-cell populations of normal skin are likewise subject to sequencing in scalp samples.

The receptor comes from a human donor with alopecia areata. The sample was CD4+ T cells sorted from blood, taken at roughly week 45, from a patient treated with tofacitinib. The chain carries TRBV29-1 and TRBJ2-7; the D gene is possibly TRBD1 (7 bases). The CDR3 here is CSVLTGRTYEQYF. The CDR3 bases are TGCAGCGTTTTGACAGGGAGGACCTACGAGCAGTACTTC.